Described below is a single T cell receptor (beta chain) sequence and its context. Its antigen remains unknown. The record originates from a study of CXCR3-negative and CXCR3-positive naive CD8 T cells. Overall study context: Overall TRB read output was about 140 million, and each library contained about 1.5 +/- 0.3 million reads. Study-level findings and limits: It was found that naive subsets had comparable surface CD5, and TCR strength was inferred from TRB CDR3 properties. Naive CXCR3-positive and CXCR3-negative cells shared similar TRBV-TRBJ usage, unlike memory cells. Fresh PBMCs served for most assays, and CXCR3 expression fell partially after cryopreservation. CXCR3-negative naive cells had less hydrophobic TRB CDR3s than did CXCR3-positive naive cells.

CDR1 and CDR2 from the germline V gene are SGHDN and FVKESK. This CDR3 contains 14 residues. TRB cDNA was prepared as libraries by UMI-labeled 5' RACE. TCRdb reworked the 5' RACE reads into one entry per CDR3 protein, no DNA. The sample's table shows 85,000 to 120,000 distinct CDR3 sequences. Material for sequencing was naive CXCR3+ CD8+ T cells from blood. This sample's subset: CD45RO-CCR7+CD27+CD95- naive CD8+ T cells expressing CXCR3 (TNR3+). The receptor was derived from a human donor in good health. Some clones in this sample may be carry-over from other donors' samples. The chain combines TRBV14 with TRBJ2-7; the D gene TCRdb calls, TRBD1, cannot be checked with no DNA. Here the CDR3 reads CASSRRQGAYEQYF.